The T cell receptor (beta chain) described here comes from a study of blood T cell repertoires in COVID-19. On the study more broadly: Both acute and convalescent COVID-19 samples were obtained from the United States, Italy and Spain.

The table came from immunoSEQ multiplex PCR; TCRdb's copy has only in-frame clones and leaves some out. Of some 98,000 clones listed, approximately 82% are singletons. V lost 6 bases to trimming and J lost 9 bases; unmatched junction nucleotides: 11. Germline V gene lookup returns CDR1 MGHRA and CDR2 YSYEKL. The CDR3 totals 15 residues. The sequence was collected from a man between 65 and 85 years old with active or convalescent COVID-19. The chain combines TRBV4-1 with TRBJ2-2, with 9 bases fitting TRBD1. The sequenced sample consisted of peripheral blood. The CDR3 nucleotides are TGCGCCAGCAGTCCGAGGACAGGGGACCTCAGGGAGCTGTTTTTT. This encodes CASSPRTGDLRELFF.